The clone carrying this TCR beta chain was seen a single time. Its target is unknown. From germline, CDR1 is KGHSH and CDR2 LQKENI. Trimming left V 0 bases short and J 7 bases short, with 10 bases between. The CDR3 length is 14 residues. The data belong to a study of graft-versus-host responses after intestinal transplantation. For the study at large: Multivisceral, liver-intestinal, or isolated intestinal transplants were given to recipients. All recipients got anti-thymocyte globulin induction, then tacrolimus and steroids for about 3 years.

Some clones are missing from TCRdb's copy, which holds only in-frame ones; the method was immunoSEQ multiplex PCR. Of 90,000 to 150,000 clones in the sample, 85% to 95% were seen once. This receptor was obtained from a human donor who received an intestinal transplant. The chain carries TRBV18 and TRBJ2-1, with unresolved D. The input for sequencing was unstimulated CD4+ T cells sorted from spleen or lymph node cells, taken before intestinal transplant. CDR3 nucleotide sequence: TGTGCCAGCTCACCACCGTGGCCCTCAAATGAGCAGTTCTTC. This codes for CASSPPWPSNEQFF.